Sequencing of this T cell receptor (beta chain) was carried out in a study of blood T cell repertoires in COVID-19. Produced via immunoSEQ multiplex PCR; TCRdb's table is partial and in-frame only. The sample has 180,000 or so clones; about 88% are singletons. The CDR3 sequence is 12 residues long. CDR1 is LGHDT and CDR2 is YNNKEL in the germline V gene (reference sequence). In the case of this clone: Germline is not matched at one junction end, which may reflect a read error.

The sample taken for sequencing was peripheral blood. The chain employs TRBV3-1 (or the pseudogene TRBV3-2) and TRBJ1-1, with 8 positions matching TRBD1. The origin of this receptor is a man between 18 and 29 years old with active or convalescent COVID-19. Written as DNA, the CDR3 is TGTGCCAGCAGCCAACTGGACAGGGAGAGAAAATTT. Its translation is CASSQLDRERKF.